The 3 T cell receptor beta chains given below trace back to one sample, sequenced in a study of T-cell reconstitution after alpha-beta-depleted transplantation in children. Unique molecular identifiers were incorporated during preparation of the TCRbeta library. TCRdb reanalysed the PCR reads using MiXCR and keeps one entry per CDR3 protein. The data hold a few hundred thousand distinct CDR3 sequences, with over 20% observed a single time. Here the sequenced sample was PBMCs from the stem cell graft donor, taken from the stem cell graft. The receptors were sampled from a human donor who donated a stem cell graft to a child with acute myeloid leukemia.

This rearrangement joins TRBV4-3 to TRBJ2-5, with 7 bases aligning to TRBD1. The CDR3 runs to 15 residues. Per the germline V gene, CDR1 is LGHNA and CDR2 is YSLEER. The V segment lost 0 bases and the J segment 4 bases; nucleotides outside the gene matches: 5. CDR3 region: CASSQDSAGGETQYF. For the CDR3, the DNA is TGCGCCAGCAGCCAAGATAGCGCAGGGGGAGAGACCCAGTACTTC.

J is TRBJ2-3 and V is TRBV6-1; D is ambiguous. Trimming cost V 6 bases and J 2 bases, with 18 bases left between them. The germline V gene has CDR1 MNHNS and CDR2 SASEGT. CDR3 size: 16 residues. This CDR3 is CASSPLGLRLTDTQYF. In DNA form, the CDR3 reads TGTGCCAGCAGCCCCCTCGGGCTTAGACTCACAGATACGCAGTATTTT.

This clonotype was observed at least ten times. The CDR3, as DNA: TGCAGCGTTGCCCCGCAGGGGACGAGCTACGAGCAGTACTTC. The encoded protein is CSVAPQGTSYEQYF. The chain employs TRBV29-1 and TRBJ2-7; maybe TRBD1 (6 bases). V was trimmed by 4 bases and J by 3 bases, leaving 16 bases between them. This CDR3 has 14 residues. CDR1 is SQVTM, CDR2 ANQGSEA, per germline.